A single sample gave rise to the 5 T cell receptor beta chains below, sequenced in a study of Graves' ophthalmopathy and Graves' hyperthyroidism. The authors amplified TCR beta CDR3 regions from RNA transcripts. Amplification began with first-round RT-PCR using HTBI primers, then second-round multiplex PCR was performed. TCRdb reprocessed the multiplex PCR reads via MiXCR and lists one record per CDR3 protein. The sample has almost 400,000 distinct CDR3 sequences, 15% to 20% seen once; the top ten hold around 1.4%. The sequenced sample consisted of peripheral blood. The receptors were gathered from a woman under 30 with Graves' ophthalmopathy.

This clonotype was seen ten or more times. The rearrangement uses TRBV6-1 and TRBJ1-2, with TRBD1 matching over 8 bases. The V gene's germline CDR1 is MNHNS and CDR2 SASEGT. CDR3 length: 14 amino acids. V lost 1 base and J lost 8; bases outside the gene matches: 6. CDR3 in amino acids: CASSEGTGRLGYTF. The CDR3 coding sequence is TGTGCCAGCAGTGAAGGGACAGGGAGGCTCGGCTACACCTTC.

This clonotype was observed at least ten times. As DNA, the CDR3 is TGTGCCAGCCGTAAGGAGGGGTACCAAGAGACCCAGTACTTC. This gives the protein CASRKEGYQETQYF. V is TRBV19 and J is TRBJ2-5; tentative D call: TRBD2 (6 bases). The CDR3 runs to 14 residues. Germline V lookup: CDR1 LNHDA, CDR2 SQIVND (reference sequence). Trimming removed 9 bases from V and 0 bases from J, with 14 bases in between.

This clonotype was observed a single time. The chain links TRBV6-1 to TRBJ2-5; no clear D. V was trimmed by 3 bases and J by 9 bases, leaving 8 bases between them. The CDR3 sequence is 11 residues long. Per the germline V gene, CDR1 is MNHNS and CDR2 is SASEGT. The CDR3 loop is CASSDGWAQYF. The CDR3 DNA follows: TGTGCCAGCAGTGACGGTTGGGCCCAGTACTTC.

In its sample, this clonotype was seen many times. This chain connects TRBV19 to TRBJ1-1; maybe TRBD1 (5 bases). The CDR3 has 15 residues. V gave up 3 bases and J gave up 3 bases, with 14 bases separating them. In germline, CDR1 is LNHDA, CDR2 SQIVND (reference sequence). CDR3 DNA: TGTGCCAGTAGTATTTTCGGGGGTGTCGACACTGAAGCTTTCTTT. This sequence encodes CASSIFGGVDTEAFF.

This clonotype was picked up many times. This chain uses TRBV29-1 with TRBJ2-5, with D perhaps TRBD2 (6 bases). Germline V gene sequence: CDR1 SQVTM, CDR2 ANQGSEA. This CDR3 region has 13 residues. The V end lost 5 bases, the J end lost 5 bases, and 15 bases lay between the germline ends. The chain's CDR3 is CSVYNGGGETQYF. CDR3 in DNA: TGCAGCGTTTATAACGGGGGTGGGGAGACCCAGTACTTC.